Sequencing of this TCR beta chain was carried out in a study of cytomegalovirus exposure and HLA in healthy donors. In the PCR, 60 Vbeta and 13 Jbeta primers were used. Clones were sequenced by immunoSEQ multiplex PCR, and TCRdb holds only the in-frame ones, with some missing. Among around 100,000 clones listed, around 80% were seen once. Germline V CDR1 and CDR2: SEHNR, FQNEAQ (reference sequence). V lost 4 bases to trimming and J lost 4 bases, with 11 bases between them. This CDR3 comprises 14 residues. This receptor was identified in a man aged 25 to 40 in good health and CMV-seropositive. The J gene is TRBJ2-1, the V gene TRBV7-9; tentatively, D is TRBD2 (5 bases). Sequenced material: PBMCs. The CDR3 region is CASSYPDYYNEQFF. Here the CDR3 DNA reads TGTGCCAGCAGCTACCCCGACTATTACAATGAGCAGTTCTTC.